What follows are 28 T cell receptor beta chains derived from one specimen sequenced in a study of regulatory T cells in long-lasting Graves disease. Noted time point: persistent/refractory GD, antithyroid drugs over 5 years with positive TRAb. From PBMCs, RNA was extracted and then used to make the TCR library. Through Arm-PCR of CDR3 regions and iRepertoire HTBI primers, TCR beta libraries were built. In TCRdb, the multiplex PCR reads were re-called with MiXCR into one record per CDR3 protein. Among roughly 400,000 distinct CDR3 sequences listed, under 25% were seen once. Specimen: peripheral blood mononuclear cells (PBMCs), collected when the disease was refractory, from a patient treated with antithyroid drugs. These receptors were obtained from a female donor with Graves disease.

This chain links TRBV20-1 with TRBJ2-5, with D possibly being TRBD2 (6 bases). Germline values: CDR1 DFQATT, CDR2 SNEGSKA (reference sequence). Between the trimmed V and J ends, which lost 0 bases and 1 base, there was a span of 15 bases. This CDR3 has 16 amino acids. CDR3: CSARDMASETQETQYF. CDR3 nucleotide sequence: TGCAGTGCTAGAGATATGGCTAGCGAGACCCAAGAGACCCAGTACTTC.

This clonotype was detected many times. The V and J genes are TRBV19 and TRBJ1-1, with no clear D. Germline lookup yields CDR1 LNHDA and CDR2 SQIVND (reference sequence). V lost 2 bases and J lost 0, with 10 bases in between. This CDR3 contains 15 residues. In DNA form, the CDR3 reads TGTGCCAGTAGTATATCGGCACCCATGAACACTGAAGCTTTCTTT. Its protein product is CASSISAPMNTEAFF.

With regard to this clonotype: With only one base between it and a far larger clone, this is likely a read error. This sequence joins TRBV5-6 and TRBJ1-1; D is uncertain. This CDR3 has 13 residues. V lost 3 bases and J lost 1, with 7 bases in between. CDR1 is SGHDT, CDR2 YYEEEE, per germline. The CDR3 region is CASSWPGNTEAFF. For the CDR3, the DNA is TGTGCCAGCAGCTGGCCAGGGAACACTGAAGCTTTCTTT.

CDR3 bases: TGTGCCAGCAGCCCACTCTCCGGGACAGGGGGGGGCATTCAGTACTTC. Translation: CASSPLSGTGGGIQYF. J is TRBJ2-4 and V is TRBV7-2; 11 bases align to TRBD1. This CDR3 comprises 16 residues. Looked up from germline, CDR1 is SGHTA and CDR2 is FQGNSA. Losses at the gene ends were 5 bases for V and 9 bases for J; bases not matched to a gene: 12.

This chain uses TRBV25-1 with TRBJ2-7, with D perhaps matching TRBD2 (6 bases). V was cut by 3 bases and J by 6 bases, with 18 bases left in between. Germline CDR1 is MGHDK and CDR2 is SYGVNS. The CDR3 length is 15 residues. This chain's CDR3 is CASSDLTSDTSEQYF. CDR3 nucleotide sequence: TGTGCCAGCAGTGATTTGACTAGTGACACCTCCGAGCAGTACTTC.

In this sample, this clonotype turned up many times. For the CDR3, the DNA is TGTGCCAGCAGCGTAGCGGGAGGTTCCGGGGAGACCCAGTACTTC. It codes for CASSVAGGSGETQYF. This chain uses TRBV9 with TRBJ2-5; 7 positions match TRBD2. Germline lookup yields CDR1 SGDLS and CDR2 YYNGEE. The V segment lost 0 bases and the J segment 5 bases; nucleotides outside the gene matches: 7. The length of the CDR3 is 15 residues.

The chain is built from TRBV7-2 and TRBJ2-5; D unclear. This CDR3 is 13 amino acids long. The V gene lost 4 bases and the J gene lost 1 base, with 7 bases spanning the gap. Germline CDR1 and CDR2: SGHTA and FQGNSA. The CDR3 sequence is CASSSSLQETQYF. The CDR3 region has the DNA TGTGCCAGCAGCTCATCTCTCCAAGAGACCCAGTACTTC.

V and J are TRBV6-1 and TRBJ1-2; TRBD1 is a possible D gene (6 bases). The CDR3 is 13 amino acids. The V gene's germline CDR1 is MNHNS and CDR2 SASEGT. V lost 5 bases and J 6 bases, leaving 13 bases between the germline ends. CDR3 in DNA: TGTGCCAGCAGTAAGGACAGAATGGATGGCTACACCTTC. Its translation: CASSKDRMDGYTF.

This clonotype occurred a few times. V is TRBV6-1 and J is TRBJ1-2, with 7 bases that match TRBD1. Germline trimming cut 7 bases from V and 8 bases from J; bases unmatched to any gene: 10. The CDR3 covers 13 residues. From germline, CDR1 is MNHNS and CDR2 SASEGT. In DNA, the CDR3 is TGTGCCAGCATTCCGACAGGGCGGTACGGCTACACCTTC. This encodes CASIPTGRYGYTF.

This clonotype was detected ten times or more. The chain couples TRBV18 to TRBJ1-1; D is perhaps TRBD1 (6 bases). The V and J ends lost 3 bases and 3 bases respectively, with 14 bases between them. Germline V lookup: CDR1 KGHSH, CDR2 LQKENI. The CDR3 runs 15 residues. As DNA, the CDR3 is TGTGCCAGCTCACCTCGAGGACAGACTGACACTGAAGCTTTCTTT. This gives the protein CASSPRGQTDTEAFF.

The V and J genes are TRBV27 and TRBJ2-6, with 8 bases aligning to TRBD1. The CDR3 runs 15 residues. V shed 6 bases and J 2 bases; nucleotides not matched to a gene: 3. Germline lookup yields CDR1 MNHEY and CDR2 SMNVEV (reference sequence). The CDR3 region has the DNA TGTGCCAGCAGGACGACAGGGGCTGGGGCCAACGTCCTGACTTTC. It specifies CASRTTGAGANVLTF.

The chain is built from TRBV7-9 and TRBJ2-7, with a possible D match to TRBD2 (6 bases). CDR1 is SEHNR, CDR2 FQNEAQ, per germline (reference sequence). The CDR3 sequence is 15 residues long. Trimming took off 1 base at V and 3 bases at J, with 13 bases between the two ends. CDR3 residues: CASSLGGGADYEQYF. CDR3 nucleotide sequence: TGTGCCAGCAGCTTAGGAGGCGGGGCCGACTACGAGCAGTACTTC. The variable domain in full, completed from reference TRBV7-9 and TRBJ2-7, reads DTGVSQNPRHKITKRGQNVTFRCDPISEHNRLYWYRQTLGQGPEFLTYFQNEAQLEKSRLLSDRFSAERPKGSFSTLEIQRTEQGDSAMYLCASSLGGGADYEQYFGPGTRLTVT.

The rearrangement links TRBV29-1 to TRBJ2-7; 14 nucleotides align to TRBD2. The ends lost 4 bases at V and 4 bases at J; junction bases unmatched: 9. Per germline, CDR1 SQVTM and CDR2 ANQGSEA. The CDR3 is made up of 16 amino acids. The CDR3 is CSVGRLAGGGGYEQYF. DNA of the CDR3: TGCAGCGTTGGACGACTAGCGGGAGGGGGAGGTTACGAGCAGTACTTC.

This clonotype occurred a few times. V is TRBV5-1 and J is TRBJ2-7; 9 bases are shared with TRBD1. The CDR3 consists of 15 residues. With 0 bases clipped from V and 7 bases from J, the junction kept 8 bases outside the gene matches. Looked up from germline, CDR1 is SGHRS and CDR2 is YFSETQ. CDR3 region: CASSLEGQGTWEQYF. In DNA form, the CDR3 reads TGCGCCAGCAGCTTGGAGGGACAGGGTACCTGGGAGCAGTACTTC.

In its sample, this clonotype was seen a few times. The chain couples TRBV12-3 or TRBV12-4 to TRBJ2-1; D might be TRBD2 (5 bases). This CDR3 contains 16 residues. V lost 6 bases, J lost 2 bases, and 17 bases lay in between. CDR3 in amino acids: CASSRLDSPAYNEQFF. For the CDR3, the DNA is TGTGCCAGCAGCAGACTGGACTCGCCCGCCTACAATGAGCAGTTCTTC.

This clonotype occurred many times. The V and J genes are TRBV20-1 and TRBJ1-5, with D uncertain. The CDR3 has 13 amino acids. The V gene's germline CDR1 is DFQATT and CDR2 SNEGSKA (reference sequence). Trimming took off 1 base at V and 3 bases at J, with 7 bases between the two ends. Written as DNA, the CDR3 is TGCAGTGCTAGAGGGCAGATCAATCAGCCCCAGCATTTT. Encoded protein: CSARGQINQPQHF.

In this sample, this clonotype turned up a few times. The V call is TRBV12-3 or TRBV12-4, the J call TRBJ2-7; 8 nucleotides match TRBD2. With V trimmed by 2 bases and J by 4 bases, 4 bases remained unmatched. The CDR3 has 14 residues. The CDR3 bases are TGTGCCAGCAGTTTATTAAGCGGGGGTTACGAGCAGTACTTC. It encodes CASSLLSGGYEQYF.

This clonotype came up many times. The gene calls are TRBV28 and TRBJ1-1; D not certain. V was cut by 8 bases and J by 4 bases, with 14 bases left in between. The germline gives CDR1 MDHEN, CDR2 SYDVKM. The CDR3 runs to 13 residues. CDR3 nucleotides: TGTGCCAGCCTTAGACGAGGGAGCACTGAAGCTTTCTTT. This translates into CASLRRGSTEAFF.

The chain uses TRBV18 and TRBJ2-7, with 9 bases identical to TRBD1. CDR1 is KGHSH and CDR2 is LQKENI in the germline V gene. V gave up 0 bases and J gave up 3 bases; unmatched junction bases: 3. There are 15 residues in the CDR3. CDR3 bases: TGTGCCAGCTCACCACCGGGACAGGGAGGCTACGAGCAGTACTTC. Translating gives CASSPPGQGGYEQYF.

This chain links TRBV20-1 with TRBJ2-1, with D possibly being TRBD2 (5 bases). The V end was cut by 6 bases, the J end by 15 bases, with 21 bases between. The CDR3 is made up of 12 amino acids. Germline V gives CDR1 DFQATT, CDR2 SNEGSKA (reference sequence). The CDR3 sequence is CSATSPGESLFF. DNA for the CDR3: TGCAGTGCGACCTCACCTGGGGAGTCGCTGTTCTTC.

This clonotype has a count of ten or more. The genes are TRBV28 and TRBJ2-7, with 7 bases that match TRBD1. The trim removed 7 bases at V and 0 bases at J, leaving 6 bases unmatched. This CDR3 comprises 14 residues. Germline V CDR1 and CDR2: MDHEN, SYDVKM. In DNA, the CDR3 is TGTGCCAGCAATAACAGGGGCATCTCCTACGAGCAGTACTTC. The encoded protein is CASNNRGISYEQYF.

V and J are TRBV6-1 and TRBJ2-2; no clear D gene. V lost 6 bases to trimming and J lost 5 bases, with 4 bases between them. CDR3 length: 11 residues. Germline V lookup: CDR1 MNHNS, CDR2 SASEGT. CDR3 residues: CASRFTGELFF. CDR3 DNA sequence: TGTGCCAGCAGATTTACCGGGGAGCTGTTTTTT.

A remark on this clonotype: A read error may explain this, as a much larger clone is one base away. The genes are TRBV7-8 and TRBJ2-4; D is possibly TRBD1 (7 bases). The germline gives CDR1 SGHVS, CDR2 FQNEAQ. The CDR3 is made up of 16 amino acids. As DNA, the CDR3 is TGTGCCAGCAGCCCTACGGGCGGGACAGCCAGAAACATTCAGTACTTC. Its translation: CASSPTGGTARNIQYF.

At least ten counts were recorded for this clonotype. The CDR3 loop reads CASSFTDGNYEQYF. CDR3 bases: TGTGCCAGCAGCTTCACAGACGGAAACTACGAGCAGTACTTC. The chain uses TRBV5-5 and TRBJ2-7; D is ambiguous. The CDR3 contains 14 residues. V dropped 2 bases and J dropped 3 bases, with 12 bases sitting between them. Germline lookup yields CDR1 SGHKS and CDR2 YYEKEE (reference sequence).

As concerns this clonotype: This could be a read error, since a much larger clone is one nucleotide away. Since the CDR3 does not end with the conserved phenylalanine or tryptophan, this likely comes from a read error. The rearrangement uses TRBV11-2 and TRBJ2-7; D possibly corresponds to TRBD1 (6 bases). The germline V gene has CDR1 SGHAT and CDR2 FQNNGV. The V end was cut by 3 bases, the J end by 2 bases, with 11 bases between. The CDR3 contains 14 residues. CDR3 amino acids: CASSLSRGAYEQYL. The CDR3 bases are TGTGCCAGCAGCTTGAGCAGGGGAGCCTACGAGCAGTACCTC.

This clonotype has more than one count but fewer than ten. V usage is TRBV19 and J usage is TRBJ2-7, with D possibly matching TRBD2 (6 bases). V lost 6 bases and J lost 0, with 9 bases in between. CDR3 size: 13 residues. In germline, CDR1 is LNHDA, CDR2 SQIVND (reference sequence). CDR3 sequence reads: CASRAGPSYEQYF. For the CDR3, the DNA is TGTGCCAGTAGAGCGGGTCCCTCCTACGAGCAGTACTTC.

The CDR3 protein is CASSLEARYEQYF. The DNA for the CDR3 is TGTGCCAGCAGCTTAGAGGCGCGCTACGAGCAGTACTTC. This chain links TRBV7-6 with TRBJ2-7; no clear D gene. Germline V gene data show CDR1 as SGHVS and CDR2 as FNYEAQ. With 1 base removed from V and 3 bases from J, the gap between germline ends came to 7 bases. This CDR3 contains 13 residues.

This clonotype was detected many times. The V and J genes are TRBV11-2 and TRBJ2-7, with a weak D call TRBD1 (5 bases). The V gene lost 0 bases and the J gene lost 6 bases, with 12 bases spanning the gap. CDR1 is SGHAT, CDR2 FQNNGV, per germline. This CDR3 is 14 amino acids long. The CDR3 nucleotides are TGTGCCAGCAGCTTAGATGGGGCAGGTGGCGAGCAGTACTTC. As protein: CASSLDGAGGEQYF. The full variable domain, its missing parts supplied by reference TRBV11-2 and TRBJ2-7, is EAGVAQSPRYKIIEKRQSVAFWCNPISGHATLYWYQQILGQGPKLLIQFQNNGVVDDSQLPKDRFSAERLKGVDSTLKIQPAKLEDSAVYLCASSLDGAGGEQYFGPGTRLTVT.